A selection of T cell receptor beta chains follows, all from one sample in a study of T cell responses to AZD1222 COVID-19 vaccine. Profiled with immunoSEQ multiplex PCR; TCRdb holds only in-frame clones, not every one. Here the sample spans 150,000 to 200,000 clones, around 94% being singletons. The material sequenced was peripheral blood, taken 28 days after the second AZD1222 dose. These receptors came from an adult who received the AZD1222 COVID-19 vaccine. Each CDR3 is given without its conserved first and last residue. D genes are given only for firm matches.

D gene	V gene	J gene	CDR3 protein
TRBD1	TRBV7-2	TRBJ2-5	ASSLWDRVKETQY
NA	TRBV18	TRBJ2-5	ASSQEETQY
NA	TRBV28	TRBJ1-5	ASSHRNAIVEGGPQH
NA	TRBV19	TRBJ1-1	ASTQNTEAF
TRBD1	TRBV19	TRBJ2-2	ASSIGQGRTTGELF
TRBD1	TRBV19	TRBJ1-2	ASSTLTGGNGYT
NA	TRBV5-1	TRBJ2-1	ASSAHNEQF
NA	TRBV28	TRBJ1-1	ASSLSVTEAF
TRBD2	TRBV19	TRBJ2-1	ASTPSGHNEQF
TRBD1	TRBV28	TRBJ1-5	ASRPGTGRRDSQGRSNQPQH
NA	TRBV18	TRBJ2-1	ASSPDRLGSNEQF
NA	TRBV4-1	TRBJ2-2	ASSHYTGELF
NA	TRBV27	TRBJ1-2	ASSLSPNSIYGYT
TRBD2	TRBV19	TRBJ2-7	ASSNLAGVYEQY
NA	TRBV6-5	TRBJ2-7	ASSYSGTISSYEQY
NA	TRBV10-1	TRBJ1-1	ASNRQVNTEAF
NA	TRBV3-1/TRBV3-2	TRBJ1-2	ASSPRGGDFYGYT